This is a list of T cell receptor beta chains from one sample in a study of PD-L1 blockade in urothelial cancer. Profiling relied on immunoSEQ multiplex PCR, and the TCRdb table lists in-frame clones only, not all of them. The data show 90,000 to 120,000 clones, 91% seen once. Sequencing used PBMCs, obtained around atezolizumab (anti-PD-L1) treatment. The receptors here all came from a woman older than 75 with urothelial cancer. Both conserved end residues are part of each CDR3. Fields, in order: clone size, J gene, D gene, V gene, CDR3 protein, CDR3 DNA. D genes are given only for firm matches. Only some rows state a clone size, as once, few, many or a class for expanded clones.

. | TRBJ2-2 | . | TRBV19 | CATLTGNTGELFF | TGTGCCACCCTTACAGGGAACACCGGGGAGCTGTTTTTT
. | TRBJ2-7 | . | TRBV5-5 | CASSPTDPGSYEQYF | TGTGCCAGCAGCCCCACGGACCCGGGATCCTACGAGCAGTACTTC
. | TRBJ2-7 | TRBD2 | TRBV7-9 | CASSLVSGRIYEQYF | TGTGCCAGCAGCTTAGTGAGCGGGAGGATCTACGAGCAGTACTTC
. | TRBJ1-1 | . | TRBV6-1 | CASSPTGTEAFF | TGTGCCAGCAGCCCCACGGGGACTGAAGCTTTCTTT
. | TRBJ1-1 | . | TRBV28 | CASSSQPELNTEAFF | TGTGCCAGCAGTTCCCAACCGGAGCTGAACACTGAAGCTTTCTTT
. | TRBJ2-2 | TRBD2 | TRBV10-1 | CASRAGGRAPGELFF | TGCGCCAGCAGAGCGGGAGGGAGGGCACCGGGGGAGCTGTTTTTT
. | TRBJ2-7 | . | TRBV10-2 | CASSESYRNEQYF | TGCGCCAGCAGTGAGTCTTACAGAAACGAGCAGTACTTC
. | TRBJ2-7 | TRBD1 | TRBV18 | CASTRDRGPEQYF | TGTGCCAGCACCCGGGACAGGGGGCCCGAGCAGTACTTC
once | TRBJ1-2 | TRBD1 | TRBV30 | CAWSEQGVYGYTF | TGTGCCTGGAGTGAACAGGGGGTCTATGGCTACACCTTC
. | TRBJ1-5 | TRBD1 | TRBV27 | CASSFQGVGQPQHF | TGTGCCAGCAGTTTCCAGGGGGTAGGGCAGCCCCAGCATTTT
. | TRBJ1-5 | TRBD1 | TRBV19 | CASSIRGQGANSNQPQHF | TGTGCCAGTAGTATTAGGGGGCAGGGGGCGAATAGCAATCAGCCCCAGCATTTT
. | TRBJ2-7 | TRBD2 | TRBV28 | CASTKALAGVVEQYF | TGTGCCAGCACCAAAGCTCTAGCGGGAGTGGTCGAGCAGTACTTC
. | TRBJ1-1 | . | TRBV28 | CASSFPRENTEAFF | TGTGCCAGCAGTTTTCCCCGGGAGAACACTGAAGCTTTCTTT
once | TRBJ1-2 | TRBD1 | TRBV5-4 | CASSSPGTGGAGYTF | TGTGCCAGCAGCTCACCCGGGACAGGGGGCGCGGGCTACACCTTC
. | TRBJ1-2 | . | TRBV28 | CASSLLHTGYTF | TGTGCCAGCAGTTTACTCCACACGGGCTACACCTTC
. | TRBJ1-2 | . | TRBV5-1 | CASSLGQGGYTF | TGCGCCAGCAGCTTGGGCCAGGGGGGCTACACCTTC
. | TRBJ2-7 | TRBD2 | TRBV7-2 | CASSRTSGRHEQYF | TGTGCCAGCAGCCGGACTAGCGGGAGACACGAGCAGTACTTC
. | TRBJ2-5 | TRBD1 | TRBV4-2 | CASSQTGGAGETQYF | TGTGCCAGCAGCCAAACAGGGGGCGCTGGGGAGACCCAGTACTTC
. | TRBJ1-1 | TRBD1 | TRBV5-4 | CASSLGDRNTEAFF | TGTGCCAGCAGCTTGGGGGACAGGAACACTGAAGCTTTCTTT
. | TRBJ1-2 | TRBD1 | TRBV5-1 | CASSLTGGVYGYTF | TGCGCCAGCAGCTTGACAGGGGGAGTCTATGGCTACACCTTC
. | TRBJ2-5 | . | TRBV5-6 | CASSLFQGQGGETQYF | TGTGCCAGCAGCTTGTTCCAAGGACAGGGAGGGGAGACCCAGTACTTC
. | TRBJ2-3 | . | TRBV11-2 | CASSEPYRVTQYF | TGTGCCAGCAGCGAGCCCTACAGGGTTACGCAGTATTTT
. | TRBJ2-2 | TRBD1 | TRBV18 | CASSPRTGEHTGELFF | TGTGCCAGCTCACCAAGGACAGGGGAGCACACCGGGGAGCTGTTTTTT
. | TRBJ1-4 | . | TRBV11-2 | CASSLGSREKLFF | TGTGCCAGCAGCTTGGGCAGTCGAGAAAAACTGTTTTTT
. | TRBJ1-1 | TRBD1 | TRBV28 | CASSHDRELATEAFF | TGTGCCAGCAGTCATGACAGGGAGTTGGCCACTGAAGCTTTCTTT
. | TRBJ1-1 | . | TRBV5-1 | CASSLWDTNTEAFF | TGCGCCAGCAGCTTGTGGGACACGAACACTGAAGCTTTCTTT
. | TRBJ2-2 | . | TRBV27 | CASSTPRGRSTGELFF | TGTGCCAGCAGTACTCCCCGGGGTCGCTCCACCGGGGAGCTGTTTTTT
. | TRBJ2-1 | TRBD2 | TRBV10-1 | CASRAGGENEQFF | TGCGCCAGCAGGGCGGGAGGGGAAAATGAGCAGTTCTTC
. | TRBJ1-2 | TRBD1 | TRBV5-1 | CASSQGQGSHYGYTF | TGCGCCAGCAGCCAAGGACAGGGAAGCCACTATGGCTACACCTTC
. | TRBJ2-5 | TRBD1 | TRBV2 | CASRKDRPSQETQYF | TGTGCCAGCAGGAAGGACAGGCCTTCCCAAGAGACCCAGTACTTC
. | TRBJ1-5 | TRBD1 | TRBV7-9 | CASSSDRGNQPQHF | TGTGCCAGCAGCTCGGACAGGGGTAATCAGCCCCAGCATTTT
once | TRBJ2-3 | . | TRBV6-1 | CATEYTSTDTQYF | TGTGCCACGGAGTATACTAGCACAGATACGCAGTATTTT
. | TRBJ1-1 | TRBD1 | TRBV5-1 | CASSSHDRGSTEAFF | TGCGCCAGCAGCTCTCACGACAGGGGAAGTACTGAAGCTTTCTTT
. | TRBJ2-3 | TRBD2 | TRBV19 | CASSTPGLPDTQYF | TGTGCCAGTAGTACCCCGGGACTACCAGATACGCAGTATTTT
. | TRBJ2-7 | TRBD2 | TRBV5-1 | CASSYGLAGDEQYF | TGCGCCAGCAGCTACGGACTAGCGGGCGACGAGCAGTACTTC
. | TRBJ1-1 | TRBD1 | TRBV10-3 | CAISDPGQRTEAFF | TGTGCCATCAGCGATCCGGGACAGAGAACTGAAGCTTTCTTT
few | TRBJ1-2 | TRBD1 | TRBV7-9 | CASSLGQGNSGYTF | TGTGCCAGCAGCTTGGGACAGGGTAATAGCGGCTACACCTTC
. | TRBJ1-4 | TRBD1 | TRBV5-1 | CASSLEGGRNEKLFF | TGCGCCAGCAGCTTGGAAGGGGGCAGGAATGAAAAACTGTTTTTT
. | TRBJ2-1 | . | TRBV28 | CASSPLRAPYNEQFF | TGTGCCAGCAGTCCCCTGAGGGCGCCCTACAATGAGCAGTTCTTC
. | TRBJ2-5 | . | TRBV5-1 | CASSLASGQETQYF | TGCGCCAGCAGCTTGGCCAGCGGACAAGAGACCCAGTACTTC
. | TRBJ2-1 | TRBD2 | TRBV19 | CASRSGGRDFYNEQFF | TGTGCCAGTAGGTCTGGCGGGAGGGACTTCTACAATGAGCAGTTCTTC
. | TRBJ1-2 | . | TRBV28 | CASSLIHTTLGYTF | TGTGCCAGCAGTTTAATACATACAACGTTGGGCTACACCTTC
. | TRBJ1-1 | TRBD1 | TRBV10-3 | CAIRAGTDTEAFF | TGTGCCATCAGGGCCGGGACAGACACTGAAGCTTTCTTT
. | TRBJ2-2 | . | TRBV7-3 | CASSPEPTGELFF | TGTGCCAGCAGCCCAGAACCCACCGGGGAGCTGTTTTTT
. | TRBJ2-6 | TRBD2 | TRBV19 | CASSTSGFSSGANVLTF | TGTGCCAGCTCGACTAGCGGGTTTAGCTCTGGGGCCAACGTCCTGACTTTC
. | TRBJ2-6 | . | TRBV6-1 | CASSEPGGVGANVLTF | TGTGCCAGCAGTGAACCGGGGGGCGTTGGGGCCAACGTCCTGACTTTC
. | TRBJ1-2 | . | TRBV6-5 | CASRSPGLLGYTF | TGTGCCAGCAGGTCACCGGGACTCCTAGGCTACACCTTC
. | TRBJ2-7 | . | TRBV5-1 | CASRGVSSYEQYF | TGCGCCAGCAGGGGAGTGAGCTCCTACGAGCAGTACTTC
. | TRBJ2-1 | . | TRBV7-2 | CASSLGAVSNEQFF | TGTGCCAGCAGCTTAGGGGCAGTCAGCAATGAGCAGTTCTTC
. | TRBJ2-2 | TRBD1 | TRBV7-3 | CASSRDRPNTGELFF | TGTGCCAGCAGCCGGGACAGACCTAACACCGGGGAGCTGTTTTTT